This T cell receptor beta chain originates from a study of blood T cell repertoires in COVID-19. Study as a whole: Donors in the United States, Italy and Spain gave samples during acute or convalescent COVID-19. T cells, B-cell-depleted T cells, or PBMCs provided the cDNA or gDNA that served as material.

V dropped 6 bases and J dropped 4 bases, with 12 bases sitting between them. This CDR3 contains 13 residues. Germline V gene data show CDR1 as SNHLY and CDR2 as FYNNEI. Per the authors' pipeline: Estimation of nucleated cell counts was performed using reference gene primer amplification. Using immunoSEQ multiplex PCR, the repertoire was profiled, and TCRdb retains in-frame clones only, with some absent. The V and J calls and clone size were taken over from that table, and D and trimming were inferred from the DNA. The repertoire holds 52,000 or so clones, with more than 85% as singletons. The chain joins TRBV2 to TRBJ2-5; tentative D call: TRBD1 (5 bases). The material sequenced was peripheral blood. This receptor was identified in a man aged 45 to 65 with acute or convalescent COVID-19. The CDR3 loop reads CASRSGRGETQYF. The CDR3 DNA reads as TGTGCCAGCAGGTCGGGTAGGGGAGAGACCCAGTACTTC.